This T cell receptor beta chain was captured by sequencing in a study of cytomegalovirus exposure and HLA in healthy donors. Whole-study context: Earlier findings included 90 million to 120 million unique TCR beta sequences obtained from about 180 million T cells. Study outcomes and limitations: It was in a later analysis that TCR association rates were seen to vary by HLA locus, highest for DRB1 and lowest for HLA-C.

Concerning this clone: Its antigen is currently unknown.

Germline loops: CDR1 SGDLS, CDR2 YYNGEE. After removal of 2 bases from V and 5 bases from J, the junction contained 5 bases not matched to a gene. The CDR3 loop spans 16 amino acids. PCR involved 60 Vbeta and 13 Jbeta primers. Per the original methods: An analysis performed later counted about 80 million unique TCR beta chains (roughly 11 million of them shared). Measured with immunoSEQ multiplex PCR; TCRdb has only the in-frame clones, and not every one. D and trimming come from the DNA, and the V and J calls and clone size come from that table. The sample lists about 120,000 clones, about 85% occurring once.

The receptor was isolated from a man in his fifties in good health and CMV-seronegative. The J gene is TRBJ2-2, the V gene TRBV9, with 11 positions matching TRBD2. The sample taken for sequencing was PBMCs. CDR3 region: CASSVSGRAGTGELFF. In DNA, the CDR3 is TGTGCCAGCAGCGTTAGCGGGAGGGCCGGAACCGGGGAGCTGTTTTTT.